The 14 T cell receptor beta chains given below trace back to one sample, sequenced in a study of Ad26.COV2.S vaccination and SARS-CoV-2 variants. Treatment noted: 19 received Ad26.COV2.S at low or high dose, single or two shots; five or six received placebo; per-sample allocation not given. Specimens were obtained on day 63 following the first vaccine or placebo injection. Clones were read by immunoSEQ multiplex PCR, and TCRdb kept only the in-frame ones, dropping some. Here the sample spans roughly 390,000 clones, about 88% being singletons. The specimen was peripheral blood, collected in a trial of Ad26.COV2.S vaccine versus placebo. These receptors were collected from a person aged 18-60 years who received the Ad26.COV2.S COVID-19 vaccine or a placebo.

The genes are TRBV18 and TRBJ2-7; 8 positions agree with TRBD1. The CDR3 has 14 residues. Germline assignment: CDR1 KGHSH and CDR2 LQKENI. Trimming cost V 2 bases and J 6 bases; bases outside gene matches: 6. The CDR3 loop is CASSPGQGVAEQYF. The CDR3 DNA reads TGTGCCAGCTCACCAGGACAGGGTGTGGCCGAGCAGTACTTC. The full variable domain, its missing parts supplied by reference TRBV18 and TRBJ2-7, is NAGVMQNPRHLVRRRGQEARLRCSPMKGHSHVYWYRQLPEEGLKFMVYLQKENIIDESGMPKERFSAEFPKEGPSILRIQQVVRGDSAAYFCASSPGQGVAEQYFGPGTRLTVT.

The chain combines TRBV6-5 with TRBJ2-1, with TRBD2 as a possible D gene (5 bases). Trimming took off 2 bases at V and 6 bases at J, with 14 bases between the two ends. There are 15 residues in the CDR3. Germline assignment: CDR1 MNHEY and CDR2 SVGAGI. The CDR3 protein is CASSYGILASNEQFF. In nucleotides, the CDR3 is TGTGCCAGCAGTTACGGAATTCTAGCATCCAATGAGCAGTTCTTC.

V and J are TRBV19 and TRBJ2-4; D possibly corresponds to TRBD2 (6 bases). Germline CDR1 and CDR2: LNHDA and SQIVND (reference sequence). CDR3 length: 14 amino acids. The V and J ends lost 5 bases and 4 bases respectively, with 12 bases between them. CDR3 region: CASSDKGGKNIQYF. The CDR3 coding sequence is TGTGCCAGTAGTGACAAGGGAGGTAAAAACATTCAGTACTTC.

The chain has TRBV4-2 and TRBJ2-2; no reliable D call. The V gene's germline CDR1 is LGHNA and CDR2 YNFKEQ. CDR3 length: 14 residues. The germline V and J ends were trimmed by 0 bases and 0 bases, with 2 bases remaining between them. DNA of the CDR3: TGTGCCAGCAGCCAAGAATCGAACACCGGGGAGCTGTTTTTT. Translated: CASSQESNTGELFF.

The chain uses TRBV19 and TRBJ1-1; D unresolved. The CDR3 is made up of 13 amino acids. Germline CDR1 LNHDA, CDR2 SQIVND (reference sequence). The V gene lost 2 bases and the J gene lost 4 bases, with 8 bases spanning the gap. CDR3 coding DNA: TGTGCCAGTAGTATATACAGTTCCACTGAAGCTTTCTTT. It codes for CASSIYSSTEAFF.

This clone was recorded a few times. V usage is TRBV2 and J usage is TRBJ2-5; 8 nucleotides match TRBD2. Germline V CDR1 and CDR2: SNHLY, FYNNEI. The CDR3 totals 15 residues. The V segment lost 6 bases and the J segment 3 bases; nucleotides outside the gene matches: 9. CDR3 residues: CASRGLGAGEETQYF. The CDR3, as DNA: TGTGCCAGCAGAGGACTGGGAGCGGGGGAAGAGACCCAGTACTTC.

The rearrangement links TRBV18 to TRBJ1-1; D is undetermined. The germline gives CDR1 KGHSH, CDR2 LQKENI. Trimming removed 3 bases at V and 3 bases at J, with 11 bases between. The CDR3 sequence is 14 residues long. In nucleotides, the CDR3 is TGTGCCAGCTCACCTGGCCGGGAGGACACTGAAGCTTTCTTT. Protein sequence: CASSPGREDTEAFF.

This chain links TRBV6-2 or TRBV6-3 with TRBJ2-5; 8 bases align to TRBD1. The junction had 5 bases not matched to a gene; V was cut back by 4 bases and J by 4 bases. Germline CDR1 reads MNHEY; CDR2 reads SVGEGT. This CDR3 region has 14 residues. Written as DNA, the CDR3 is TGTGCCAGCAGTTCCTCAGACAGGGGAGAGACCCAGTACTTC. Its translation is CASSSSDRGETQYF.

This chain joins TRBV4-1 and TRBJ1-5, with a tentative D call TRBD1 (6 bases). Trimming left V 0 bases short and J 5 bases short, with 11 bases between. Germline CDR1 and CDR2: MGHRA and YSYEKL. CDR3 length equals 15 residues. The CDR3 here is CASSQDGQSDQPQHF. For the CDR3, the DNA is TGCGCCAGCAGCCAAGACGGACAGTCGGATCAGCCCCAGCATTTT.

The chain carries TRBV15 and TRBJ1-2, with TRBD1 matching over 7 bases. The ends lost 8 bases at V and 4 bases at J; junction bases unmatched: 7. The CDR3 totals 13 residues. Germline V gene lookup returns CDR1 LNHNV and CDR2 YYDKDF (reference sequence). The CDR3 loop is CATSGGRLYGYTF. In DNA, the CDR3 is TGTGCCACCTCAGGGGGTCGGCTCTATGGCTACACCTTC.

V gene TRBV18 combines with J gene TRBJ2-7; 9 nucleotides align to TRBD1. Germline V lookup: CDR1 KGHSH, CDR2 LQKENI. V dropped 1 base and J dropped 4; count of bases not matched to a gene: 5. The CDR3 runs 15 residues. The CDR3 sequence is CASSPQGQGHYEQYF. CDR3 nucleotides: TGTGCCAGCTCACCACAGGGACAGGGCCATTACGAGCAGTACTTC.

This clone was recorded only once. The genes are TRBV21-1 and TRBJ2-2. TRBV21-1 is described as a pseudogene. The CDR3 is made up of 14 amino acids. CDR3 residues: CARIQGRDTGELFF. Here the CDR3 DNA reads TGTGCCAGAATACAGGGGAGGGACACCGGGGAGCTGTTTTTT.

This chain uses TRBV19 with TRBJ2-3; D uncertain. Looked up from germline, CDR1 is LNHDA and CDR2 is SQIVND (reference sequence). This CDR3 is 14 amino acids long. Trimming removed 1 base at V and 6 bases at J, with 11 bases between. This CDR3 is CASSIVALGDTQYF. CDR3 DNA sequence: TGTGCCAGTAGTATAGTGGCTCTCGGGGATACGCAGTATTTT.

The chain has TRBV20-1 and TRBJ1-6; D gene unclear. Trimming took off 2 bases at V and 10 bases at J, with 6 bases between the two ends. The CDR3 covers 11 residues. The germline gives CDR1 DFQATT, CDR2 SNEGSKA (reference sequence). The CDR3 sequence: CSARPGSPLHF. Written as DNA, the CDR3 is TGCAGTGCTAGACCGGGCTCACCCCTCCACTTT.